This T cell receptor (beta chain) appears in the sequencing data of a study of OX40 agonist ivuxolimab in advanced cancers. In germline, CDR1 is SGHVS, CDR2 FNYEAQ. V was clipped by 2 bases and J by 7 bases, with 14 bases between them. This CDR3 contains 15 residues. Produced via immunoSEQ multiplex PCR; TCRdb's table is partial and in-frame only. The sample consists of 42,000 or so clones, more than 80% of them appearing once. This TCR came from an adult with an advanced solid tumor such as melanoma, head and neck, liver or kidney cancer. This sequence joins TRBV7-6 and TRBJ2-2; D is possibly TRBD1 or TRBD2 (7 bases each). Sequencing used CD4+ or CD8+ T cells sorted from blood, obtained in a trial of the OX40 agonist ivuxolimab. CDR3 loop: CASSLSGGAVGELFF. The CDR3 region has the DNA TGTGCCAGCAGCTTATCAGGGGGGGCCGTCGGGGAGCTGTTTTTT.